This TCR beta chain was captured in a study of T cell responses to AZD1222 COVID-19 vaccine. Study-wide points: Donor demographics were predominantly white British with a female majority; clonal diversity may be underestimated. Repertoires in all cases were sampled only once the peak T cell response had passed. A rise in Spike-specific TCR breadth and depth followed two AZD1222 doses.

The length of the CDR3 is 14 residues. CDR1 is WNHNN, CDR2 SYGVQD, per germline (reference sequence). Trimming shortened V by 3 bases and J by 5 bases, and 13 bases separated the two germline ends. This table comes from immunoSEQ multiplex PCR, and its TCRdb copy is limited to in-frame clones, with some not included. The sample includes roughly 180,000 clones, more than 75% of them seen just once. Remarks on this clone: Its antigen is as yet unknown.

Sample: peripheral blood, taken on day 0 of MenACWY control vaccination. The chain is built from TRBV10-1 and TRBJ1-2, with D possibly matching TRBD1 (5 bases). The clonotype was recovered from an adult in good health. Here the CDR3 reads CASSEPGASYGYTF. DNA of the CDR3: TGCGCCAGCAGTGAACCCGGGGCGTCATATGGCTACACCTTC.